Following are 5 T cell receptor beta chains from one sample sequenced in a study of T cell responses to AZD1222 COVID-19 vaccine. Using immunoSEQ multiplex PCR, the repertoire was profiled, and TCRdb retains in-frame clones only, with some absent. Of 80,000 to 100,000 clones detected, approximately 90% appear once; the ten largest clones hold roughly 13%. Source: peripheral blood, taken on day 0 of AZD1222 vaccination. These receptors were obtained from an adult in good health.

The rearrangement links TRBV11-2 to TRBJ2-7; D is perhaps TRBD2 (7 bases). The CDR3 is 16 residues long. Deletions cut 2 bases from V and 4 bases from J, with 18 bases between. CDR1 and CDR2 (germline): SGHAT, FQNNGV. The CDR3, as DNA: TGTGCCAGCAGCTTATTGGGAGGGGGACACCCTTACGAGCAGTACTTC. Encoded protein: CASSLLGGGHPYEQYF.

On this clone itself: The junction departs from germline at one end; a sequencing error may be responsible. The rearrangement joins TRBV5-1 to TRBJ1-1; D is ambiguous. The CDR3 is 14 residues long. CDR1 is SGHRS, CDR2 YFSETQ, per germline. CDR3 coding DNA: TGCGCAAGCACGTTTTACGGCAGGAACACTGAAGCTTTCTTT. Encoded protein: CASTFYGRNTEAFF.

The J gene is TRBJ2-7, the V gene TRBV15; 7 bases agree with TRBD1. From germline, CDR1 is LNHNV and CDR2 YYDKDF (reference sequence). V was clipped by 5 bases and J by 0 bases; unmatched bases: 10. CDR3 length: 16 residues. CDR3 protein: CATSGLTDRDSYEQYF. As DNA, the CDR3 is TGTGCCACCAGCGGGCTAACCGACAGGGACTCCTACGAGCAGTACTTC.

The chain joins TRBV28 to TRBJ1-2; 9 bases fit TRBD1. The J segment lost 1 base and the V segment lost 6 bases, leaving 9 bases of the junction unmatched. CDR3 length: 16 amino acids. Germline V lookup: CDR1 MDHEN, CDR2 SYDVKM. The CDR3 DNA sequence: TGTGCCAGCAGCCCAGGCGGACAGGGGTATAACTATGGCTACACCTTC. Its protein product is CASSPGGQGYNYGYTF.

CDR3 region: CASSIDFGTVYRPQHF. The DNA for the CDR3 is TGTGCCAGTAGTATAGATTTCGGCACCGTCTATCGGCCCCAGCATTTT. V usage is TRBV19 and J usage is TRBJ1-5, with unresolved D. V lost 0 bases and J 9 bases, leaving 18 bases between the germline ends. The germline gives CDR1 LNHDA, CDR2 SQIVND (reference sequence). This CDR3 has 16 amino acids.